These 9 T cell receptor beta chains were sequenced from one sample in a study of blood T cell repertoires in COVID-19. This table comes from immunoSEQ multiplex PCR, and its TCRdb copy is limited to in-frame clones, with some not included. The sample yields about 160,000 clones, approximately 84% seen once. Sequenced input: peripheral blood. These receptors were obtained from a man in his forties who had recovered from COVID-19.

The rearrangement links TRBV6-5 to TRBJ2-7, with 9 nucleotides matching TRBD1. V lost 6 bases to trimming and J lost 7 bases; unmatched junction nucleotides: 10. The CDR3 spans 14 residues. Germline-derived CDR1 and CDR2 are MNHEY and SVGAGI. DNA of the CDR3: TGTGCCAGCAGCCACAGGGACAGGGCTGGGGAGCAGTACTTC. It specifies CASSHRDRAGEQYF.

V gene TRBV11-3 combines with J gene TRBJ2-1, with D hard to call. V was clipped by 1 base and J by 12 bases, with 13 bases between them. The CDR3 runs to 13 residues. Germline V gene lookup returns CDR1 SGHNT and CDR2 YENEEA. CDR3 loop: CASSLGRHYGQFF. CDR3 bases: TGTGCCAGCAGCTTAGGAAGACATTATGGGCAGTTCTTC.

The V gene is TRBV9, the J gene TRBJ1-5, with D perhaps TRBD1 (5 bases). The CDR3 length is 15 residues. V was cut by 0 bases and J by 4 bases, with 11 bases left in between. The germline gives CDR1 SGDLS, CDR2 YYNGEE. The CDR3 DNA reads as TGTGCCAGCAGCGTAGATGGGGCAATAAATCAGCCCCAGCATTTT. This sequence encodes CASSVDGAINQPQHF.

This clone was seen just once. The chain links TRBV27 to TRBJ1-1; perhaps TRBD1 as D (6 bases). Trimming shortened V by 6 bases and J by 4 bases, and 21 bases separated the two germline ends. This CDR3 has 16 residues. Germline V lookup: CDR1 MNHEY, CDR2 SMNVEV (reference sequence). This CDR3 is CASSPRQGIGGTEAFF. In DNA, the CDR3 is TGTGCCAGCAGCCCCCGGCAGGGCATAGGGGGCACTGAAGCTTTCTTT.

In its sample, this clone was seen once. The CDR3 nucleotides read TGCGCCAGCAGCTCGACAGGGAACTATGGCTACACCTTC. Translation: CASSSTGNYGYTF. The chain joins TRBV5-1 to TRBJ1-2, with TRBD1 matching over 7 bases. The CDR3 runs 13 residues. The V gene's germline CDR1 is SGHRS and CDR2 YFSETQ. V gave up 3 bases and J gave up 2 bases; unmatched junction bases: 1. Supplemented by reference TRBV5-1 and TRBJ1-2, the full variable domain reads KAGVTQTPRYLIKTRGQQVTLSCSPISGHRSVSWYQQTPGQGLQFLFEYFSETQRNKGNFPGRFSGRQFSNSRSEMNVSTLELGDSALYLCASSSTGNYGYTFGSGTRLTVV.

This clone has only one observation. The V and J genes are TRBV5-5 and TRBJ2-6; 8 nucleotides line up with TRBD1. The germline V gene encodes CDR1 SGHKS and CDR2 YYEKEE (reference sequence). V trimming: 1 base; J trimming: 1 base; junction bases outside the gene matches: 13. The CDR3 covers 20 residues. The CDR3 DNA follows: TGTGCCAGCAGCTTGAATCCAGGGATTAACAGGGGGTCTGGGGCCAACGTCCTGACTTTC. Residues: CASSLNPGINRGSGANVLTF.

V usage is TRBV3-1 (or the pseudogene TRBV3-2) and J usage is TRBJ2-7, with 9 positions matching TRBD1. The CDR3 length is 14 residues. Per the germline V gene, CDR1 is LGHDT and CDR2 is YNNKEL (reference sequence). Germline trimming cut 6 bases from V and 5 bases from J; bases unmatched to any gene: 8. CDR3 sequence: CASSLTGTGHEQYF. CDR3 sequence (DNA): TGTGCCAGCAGTCTTACCGGGACAGGGCACGAGCAGTACTTC.

This sequence joins TRBV30 and TRBJ1-2; 8 nucleotides match TRBD1. Per germline, CDR1 GTSNPN and CDR2 SVGIG (reference sequence). The CDR3 sequence is 12 residues long. The CDR3 loop is CAYEQGGDGYTF. CDR3 DNA sequence: TGTGCTTATGAACAGGGGGGAGATGGCTACACCTTC.

V gene TRBV18 combines with J gene TRBJ1-2, with a possible D match to TRBD1 (6 bases). V gave up 3 bases and J gave up 6 bases, with 11 bases separating them. The germline V gene encodes CDR1 KGHSH and CDR2 LQKENI. This CDR3 is 13 amino acids long. The CDR3 reads CASSPPGQNGYTF. In nucleotides, the CDR3 is TGTGCCAGCTCACCGCCCGGACAGAATGGCTACACCTTC.